The 26 T cell receptor beta chains below were found in one sample sequenced in a study of OX40 agonist ivuxolimab in advanced cancers. The protocol was immunoSEQ multiplex PCR, while the TCRdb copy is restricted to in-frame clones and leaves out a portion. The sample records about 93,000 clones, 92% being singletons. Here the sequenced sample was CD4+ or CD8+ T cells sorted from blood, taken in a trial of the OX40 agonist ivuxolimab. The receptors stem from an adult with an advanced solid tumor such as melanoma, head and neck, liver or kidney cancer.

J is TRBJ1-2 and V is TRBV6-1; 10 positions agree with TRBD1. From germline, CDR1 is MNHNS and CDR2 SASEGT. The CDR3 extends over 14 amino acids. V lost 5 bases to trimming and J lost 3 bases; unmatched junction nucleotides: 3. The CDR3 spells CASSQGQGDYGYTF. CDR3 in DNA: TGTGCCAGCAGTCAAGGACAGGGGGACTATGGCTACACCTTC.

The rearrangement links TRBV6-1 to TRBJ2-7; 7 bases are shared with TRBD1. In germline, CDR1 is MNHNS, CDR2 SASEGT. This CDR3 is 13 amino acids long. V trimming: 4 bases; J trimming: 6 bases; junction bases outside the gene matches: 6. The CDR3 loop is CASSVGQSGEQYF. The CDR3 DNA reads TGTGCCAGCAGTGTGGGACAGTCGGGCGAGCAGTACTTC.

The chain carries TRBV6-6 and TRBJ2-5, with TRBD2 matching 8 bases. CDR3 length: 14 residues. Germline CDR1 and CDR2: MNHNY and SVGAGI (reference sequence). V dropped 7 bases and J dropped 2; count of bases not matched to a gene: 6. CDR3 nucleotide sequence: TGTGCCAGCACCGGGGGGGAAATTCAAGAGACCCAGTACTTC. The encoded protein is CASTGGEIQETQYF.

V is TRBV28 and J is TRBJ1-5, with TRBD1 matching 8 bases. Germline CDR1 MDHEN, CDR2 SYDVKM. After removal of 5 bases from V and 3 bases from J, the junction contained 9 bases not matched to a gene. CDR3 length equals 16 residues. CDR3 in amino acids: CASSPGGIRPNQPQHF. The CDR3 DNA sequence: TGTGCCAGCAGTCCAGGGGGCATCAGGCCCAATCAGCCCCAGCATTTT.

The J gene is TRBJ2-1, the V gene TRBV19, with TRBD1 matching over 8 bases. Unmatched junction bases numbered 9, after V lost 3 bases and J lost 5 bases. Germline V gene sequence: CDR1 LNHDA, CDR2 SQIVND (reference sequence). The CDR3 extends over 16 amino acids. CDR3 DNA sequence: TGTGCCAGTAGTATCTACAGACAGGGGTCCCACAATGAGCAGTTCTTC. Translated: CASSIYRQGSHNEQFF.

V is TRBV6-6 and J is TRBJ2-5; 8 positions agree with TRBD1. The CDR3 contains 14 residues. The V segment lost 7 bases and the J segment 2 bases; nucleotides outside the gene matches: 6. The germline V gene encodes CDR1 MNHNY and CDR2 SVGAGI (reference sequence). The CDR3 DNA sequence: TGTGCCAGCACTCAAACAGGGGGACAAGAGACCCAGTACTTC. Protein product: CASTQTGGQETQYF.

CDR3 coding DNA: TGCAGCGTTGAGGAGGGATCCCACCCCACCGGGGAGCTGTTTTTT. This sequence encodes CSVEEGSHPTGELFF. The chain has TRBV29-1 and TRBJ2-2; perhaps TRBD2 as D (6 bases). V lost 3 bases to trimming and J lost 4 bases, with 15 bases between them. The CDR3 is 15 amino acids. CDR1 is SQVTM and CDR2 is ANQGSEA in the germline V gene.

Of note for this clone: In the same sample, other DNA sequences code for this CDR3. The chain couples TRBV18 to TRBJ2-1; no firm D call. The germline V gene has CDR1 KGHSH and CDR2 LQKENI. The ends were cut back, 0 bases at V and 9 bases at J, with 6 bases in the middle. The CDR3 totals 12 residues. Here the CDR3 DNA reads TGTGCCAGCTCACCACCCCCGGGTGAGCAGTTCTTC. It encodes CASSPPPGEQFF. Full variable domain (outside the CDR3, taken from reference TRBV18 and TRBJ2-1): NAGVMQNPRHLVRRRGQEARLRCSPMKGHSHVYWYRQLPEEGLKFMVYLQKENIIDESGMPKERFSAEFPKEGPSILRIQQVVRGDSAAYFCASSPPPGEQFFGPGTRLTVL.

The chain links TRBV5-4 to TRBJ2-1; 10 positions agree with TRBD1. CDR1 is SGHNT and CDR2 is YYREEE in the germline V gene (reference sequence). Trimming cost V 4 bases and J 5 bases; bases outside gene matches: 6. This CDR3 has 15 amino acids. DNA of the CDR3: TGTGCCAGCAGCAAGGGGACAGGGGCCGACAATGAGCAGTTCTTC. Its translation: CASSKGTGADNEQFF. Using reference TRBV5-4 and TRBJ2-1 for the parts outside the CDR3, the full variable domain is ETGVTQSPTHLIKTRGQQVTLRCSSQSGHNTVSWYQQALGQGPQFIFQYYREEENGRGNFPPRFSGLQFPNYSSELNVNALELDDSALYLCASSKGTGADNEQFFGPGTRLTVL.

J is TRBJ2-7 and V is TRBV4-2, with 11 bases identical to TRBD2. Germline values: CDR1 LGHNA, CDR2 YNFKEQ. V lost 0 bases and J lost 4; bases outside the gene matches: 5. CDR3 length: 16 amino acids. The CDR3 region is CASSQDLAGGPYEQYF. In nucleotides, the CDR3 is TGTGCCAGCAGCCAAGACCTAGCGGGAGGCCCATACGAGCAGTACTTC.

The V and J genes are TRBV30 and TRBJ2-6; D gene uncertain. Trimming took 2 bases from V and 0 from J, leaving 8 bases between them. The CDR3 totals 15 residues. Germline CDR1 GTSNPN, CDR2 SVGIG (reference sequence). CDR3 DNA: TGTGCCTGGAGTTCCGTCTTCTCTGGGGCCAACGTCCTGACTTTC. Residues: CAWSSVFSGANVLTF. The variable domain in full, completed from reference TRBV30 and TRBJ2-6, reads SQTIHQWPATLVQPVGSPLSLECTVEGTSNPNLYWYRQAAGRGLQLLFYSVGIGQISSEVPQNLSASRPQDRQFILSSKKLLLSDSGFYLCAWSSVFSGANVLTFGAGSRLTVL.

The J gene is TRBJ1-1, the V gene TRBV7-8, with 7 bases aligning to TRBD1. The CDR3 is made up of 14 amino acids. The germline V gene encodes CDR1 SGHVS and CDR2 FQNEAQ. The V and J ends lost 3 bases and 4 bases, in that order; junction bases with no gene match: 5. The CDR3 DNA reads as TGTGCCAGCAGCTTTGACAGGGTGGGCACTGAAGCTTTCTTT. Protein: CASSFDRVGTEAFF.

Remarks on this clone: This sample includes further DNA sequences coding for the same CDR3. The chain links TRBV5-1 to TRBJ2-7; maybe TRBD1 (6 bases). CDR3 size: 14 residues. From germline, CDR1 is SGHRS and CDR2 YFSETQ. V was trimmed by 0 bases and J by 3 bases, leaving 10 bases between them. DNA of the CDR3: TGCGCCAGCAGCTTGGGACAGGCAATCTACGAGCAGTACTTC. The encoded protein is CASSLGQAIYEQYF.

The chain is built from TRBV27 and TRBJ2-3, with D perhaps TRBD1 (5 bases). The CDR3 covers 19 residues. V lost 5 bases to trimming and J lost 0 bases, with 24 bases between them. CDR1 is MNHEY, CDR2 SMNVEV, per germline (reference sequence). CDR3 coding DNA: TGTGCCAGCAGTGTGCTGGGGCGTTCTAGATCCCTTAGCACAGATACGCAGTATTTT. It translates to CASSVLGRSRSLSTDTQYF.

The rearrangement links TRBV2 to TRBJ1-5; D ambiguous. V lost 3 bases, J lost 0 bases, and 15 bases lay in between. CDR1 is SNHLY, CDR2 FYNNEI, per germline. This CDR3 has 17 residues. The CDR3, as DNA: TGTGCCAGCAGTGAGATTGGCACGGTAGATAGCAATCAGCCCCAGCATTTT. It specifies CASSEIGTVDSNQPQHF.

On this clone itself: An end of the junction does not agree with germline; a read error may underlie this. The chain recombines TRBV7-7 with TRBJ2-1; the D gene is possibly TRBD1 (6 bases). The CDR3 has 13 residues. Germline V gene sequence: CDR1 SSHAT, CDR2 FNYEAQ (reference sequence). The CDR3 loop is CASSSTGQNEQFF. The CDR3 DNA is TGTGCTAGCAGCTCGACCGGACAGAATGAGCAGTTCTTC.

This chain uses TRBV7-9 with TRBJ2-2; weak D call: TRBD2 (5 bases). The CDR3 is 16 residues long. Per the germline V gene, CDR1 is SEHNR and CDR2 is FQNEAQ (reference sequence). Between the trimmed V and J ends, which lost 8 bases and 3 bases, there was a span of 19 bases. CDR3 DNA sequence: TGTGCCAGCGACTCTCCTCGGGGTCTCCACACCGGGGAGCTGTTTTTT. It specifies CASDSPRGLHTGELFF.

The chain uses TRBV19 and TRBJ2-3, with D uncertain. The CDR3 runs 15 residues. Trimming stripped 4 bases from V and 1 base from J, with 12 bases between. CDR1 and CDR2 from the germline V gene are LNHDA and SQIVND (reference sequence). CDR3 DNA: TGTGCCAGTAGTACCCCCCTCGAGGGCACAGATACGCAGTATTTT. Amino acids: CASSTPLEGTDTQYF.

The chain recombines TRBV18 with TRBJ1-5, with unresolved D. V lost 2 bases and J lost 2, with 7 bases in between. The CDR3 sequence is 14 residues long. CDR1 is KGHSH, CDR2 LQKENI, per germline. CDR3 in amino acids: CASSPEAGNQPQHF. Written as DNA, the CDR3 is TGTGCCAGCTCACCAGAAGCGGGCAATCAGCCCCAGCATTTT.

CDR3 in DNA: TGTGCCAGTAAAGGACAGATCAATCAGCCCCAGCATTTT. Translation gives CASKGQINQPQHF. The V gene is TRBV19, the J gene TRBJ1-5; the D gene is possibly TRBD1 (6 bases). Germline V lookup: CDR1 LNHDA, CDR2 SQIVND (reference sequence). V gave up 7 bases and J gave up 3 bases, with 10 bases separating them. The CDR3 length is 13 residues.

CDR3 sequence: CASSRDRANEKLFF. In DNA, the CDR3 is TGTGCCAGCAGCCGGGACAGAGCTAATGAAAAACTGTTTTTT. V is TRBV7-2 and J is TRBJ1-4, with 7 bases identical to TRBD1. This CDR3 contains 14 residues. CDR1 is SGHTA, CDR2 FQGNSA, per germline. Unmatched junction bases numbered 3, after V lost 5 bases and J lost 3 bases.

The V gene is TRBV6-1, the J gene TRBJ2-7, with TRBD1 identical over 9 bases. The CDR3 covers 15 residues. V trimming: 5 bases; J trimming: 5 bases; junction bases outside the gene matches: 10. Germline CDR1 and CDR2: MNHNS and SASEGT. CDR3 protein: CASSHGGTGLNEQYF. CDR3 nucleotide sequence: TGTGCCAGCAGTCATGGGGGGACAGGGCTCAACGAGCAGTACTTC.

CDR3 DNA: TGTGCCAGCAGTGGTAGCGGGGGGCCAGATACGCAGTATTTT. This encodes CASSGSGGPDTQYF. The J gene is TRBJ2-3, the V gene TRBV6-1; 10 nucleotides align to TRBD2. Per germline, CDR1 MNHNS and CDR2 SASEGT. The CDR3 runs to 14 residues. The V segment lost 4 bases and the J segment 4 bases; nucleotides outside the gene matches: 2.

The CDR3 spells CASSQVVGSYGYTF. CDR3 nucleotide sequence: TGCGCCAGCAGCCAAGTGGTGGGGAGCTATGGCTACACCTTC. The chain combines TRBV4-1 with TRBJ1-2; no clear D gene. CDR1 is MGHRA, CDR2 YSYEKL, per germline. CDR3 length: 14 amino acids. V lost 1 base and J 4 bases, leaving 10 bases between the germline ends.

The CDR3 here is CAISEPGTGGRVHLYGYTF. The CDR3 DNA follows: TGTGCCATCAGTGAGCCCGGGACAGGGGGTAGGGTACACTTGTATGGCTACACCTTC. The chain has TRBV10-3 and TRBJ1-2; 11 bases line up with TRBD1. Trimming removed 2 bases from V and 5 bases from J; junction bases left unmatched: 16. Germline assignment: CDR1 ENHRY and CDR2 SYGVKD. The CDR3 runs to 19 residues.

V and J are TRBV10-1 and TRBJ2-7, with 11 positions matching TRBD1. The germline CDR1 and CDR2 sequences are WNHNN and SYGVQD (reference sequence). The V gene end was trimmed by 8 bases and the J gene end by 6 bases; junction bases not matched to a gene: 6. The CDR3 is made up of 13 amino acids. CDR3 nucleotide sequence: TGCGCCAGCGGAGGACAGGGGGCGGGCGAGCAGTACTTC. This encodes CASGGQGAGEQYF.